This TCR beta chain derives from a study of CD8 T cells in ankylosing spondylitis. As concerns this clonotype: Its antigen is unidentified.

TCRdb re-derived calls from the 5' RACE reads in MiXCR, one entry per CDR3 protein. The repertoire holds around 120,000 distinct CDR3 sequences, with roughly an eighth as singletons. This CDR3 comprises 13 residues. Germline trimming cut 5 bases from V and 4 bases from J; bases unmatched to any gene: 4. In germline, CDR1 is SGHVS, CDR2 FNYEAQ. Study results and limitations: Within matched ankylosing spondylitis synovial fluid, disease-linked clones were reportedly significantly enriched.

This TCR derives from a female donor with ankylosing spondylitis or in good health (not recorded which). The chain has TRBV7-6 and TRBJ1-2; 7 bases align to TRBD1. Specimen: blood, either unsorted or a sorted T cell fraction (not recorded which). For the CDR3, the DNA is TGTGCCAGCAGCCCGGGACAGATCTATGGCTACACCTTC. It specifies CASSPGQIYGYTF.